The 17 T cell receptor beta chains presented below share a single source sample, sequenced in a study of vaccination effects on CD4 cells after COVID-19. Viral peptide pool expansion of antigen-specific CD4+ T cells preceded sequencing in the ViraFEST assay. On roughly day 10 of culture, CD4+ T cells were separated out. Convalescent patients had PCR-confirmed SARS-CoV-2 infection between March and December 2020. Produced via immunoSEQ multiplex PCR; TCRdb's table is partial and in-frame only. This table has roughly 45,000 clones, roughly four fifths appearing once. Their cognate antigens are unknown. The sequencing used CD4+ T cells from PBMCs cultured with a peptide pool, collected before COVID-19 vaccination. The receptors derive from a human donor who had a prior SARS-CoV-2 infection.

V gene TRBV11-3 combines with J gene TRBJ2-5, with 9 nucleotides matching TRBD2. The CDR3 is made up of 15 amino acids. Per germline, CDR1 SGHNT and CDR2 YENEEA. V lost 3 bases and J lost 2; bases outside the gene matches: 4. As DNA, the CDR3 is TGTGCCAGCAGCTTTCTAGCGGGAAGACAAGAGACCCAGTACTTC. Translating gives CASSFLAGRQETQYF.

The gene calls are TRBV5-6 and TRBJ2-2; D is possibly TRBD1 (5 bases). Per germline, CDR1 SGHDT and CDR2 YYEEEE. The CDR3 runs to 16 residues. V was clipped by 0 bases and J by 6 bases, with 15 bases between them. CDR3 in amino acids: CASSLAFGRVAGELFF. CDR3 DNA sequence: TGTGCCAGCAGCTTGGCCTTTGGCAGGGTAGCCGGGGAGCTGTTTTTT.

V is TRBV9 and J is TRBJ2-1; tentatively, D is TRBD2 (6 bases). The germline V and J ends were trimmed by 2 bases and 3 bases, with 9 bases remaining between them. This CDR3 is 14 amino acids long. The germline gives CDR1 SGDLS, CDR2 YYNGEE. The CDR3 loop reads CASSVGGNYNEQFF. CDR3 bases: TGTGCCAGCAGCGTGGGGGGTAACTACAATGAGCAGTTCTTC.

CDR3 protein: CASSLWRGTDTQYF. The CDR3 DNA follows: TGTGCCAGCAGCTTATGGCGGGGCACAGATACGCAGTATTTT. The chain is built from TRBV7-8 and TRBJ2-3; a possible D gene is TRBD2 (5 bases). The V and J ends lost 2 bases and 1 base respectively, with 7 bases between them. The CDR3 runs to 14 residues. Germline CDR1 reads SGHVS; CDR2 reads FQNEAQ.

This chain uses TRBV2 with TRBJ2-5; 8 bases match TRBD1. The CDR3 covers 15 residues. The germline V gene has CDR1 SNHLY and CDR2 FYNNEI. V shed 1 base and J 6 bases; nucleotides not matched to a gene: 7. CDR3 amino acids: CASSEVAGGSQTQYF. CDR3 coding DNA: TGTGCCAGCAGTGAAGTGGCAGGGGGCTCACAGACCCAGTACTTC. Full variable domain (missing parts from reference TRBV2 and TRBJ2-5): EPEVTQTPSHQVTQMGQEVILRCVPISNHLYFYWYRQILGQKVEFLVSFYNNEISEKSEIFDDQFSVERPDGSNFTLKIRSTKLEDSAMYFCASSEVAGGSQTQYFGPGTRLLVL.

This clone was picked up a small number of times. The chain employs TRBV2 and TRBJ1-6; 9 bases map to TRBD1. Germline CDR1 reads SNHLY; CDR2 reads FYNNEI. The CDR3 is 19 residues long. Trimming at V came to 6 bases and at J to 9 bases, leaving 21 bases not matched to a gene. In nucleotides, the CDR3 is TGTGCCAGCAGGCGATCACTCCGGGACAGGGAACAGGGGCGTTCACCCCTCCACTTT. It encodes CASRRSLRDREQGRSPLHF.

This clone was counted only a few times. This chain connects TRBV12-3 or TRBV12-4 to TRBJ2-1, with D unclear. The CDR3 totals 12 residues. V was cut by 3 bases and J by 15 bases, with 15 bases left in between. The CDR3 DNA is TGTGCCAGCAGTTTCCCATCGAGCCGGCGGTTCTTC. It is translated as CASSFPSSRRFF.

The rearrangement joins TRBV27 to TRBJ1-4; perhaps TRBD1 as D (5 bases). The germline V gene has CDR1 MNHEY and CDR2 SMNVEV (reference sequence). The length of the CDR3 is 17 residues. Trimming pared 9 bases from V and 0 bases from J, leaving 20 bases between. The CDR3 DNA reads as TGTGCCAGTCGAAGGGACGGTCGATCTGCAACTAATGAAAAACTGTTTTTT. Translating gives CASRRDGRSATNEKLFF.

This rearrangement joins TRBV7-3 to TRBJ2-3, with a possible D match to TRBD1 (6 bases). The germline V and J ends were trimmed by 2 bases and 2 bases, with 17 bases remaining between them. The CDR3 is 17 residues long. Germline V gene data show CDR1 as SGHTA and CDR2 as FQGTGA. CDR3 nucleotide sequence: TGTGCCAGCAGCTTAGGGGGCGGAATAACGTCCACAGATACGCAGTATTTT. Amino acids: CASSLGGGITSTDTQYF.

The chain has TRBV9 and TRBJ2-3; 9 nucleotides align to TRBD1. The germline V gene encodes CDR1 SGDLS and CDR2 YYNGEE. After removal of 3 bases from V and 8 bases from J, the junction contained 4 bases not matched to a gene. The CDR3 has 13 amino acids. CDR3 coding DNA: TGTGCCAGCAGCGGAGGGACAGGGATTACGCAGTATTTT. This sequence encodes CASSGGTGITQYF.

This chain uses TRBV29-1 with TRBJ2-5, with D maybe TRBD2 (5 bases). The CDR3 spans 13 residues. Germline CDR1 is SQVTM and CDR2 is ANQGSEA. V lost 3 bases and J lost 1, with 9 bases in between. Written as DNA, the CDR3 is TGCAGCGTTGATCGGGGTAGCCAAGAGACCCAGTACTTC. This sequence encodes CSVDRGSQETQYF.

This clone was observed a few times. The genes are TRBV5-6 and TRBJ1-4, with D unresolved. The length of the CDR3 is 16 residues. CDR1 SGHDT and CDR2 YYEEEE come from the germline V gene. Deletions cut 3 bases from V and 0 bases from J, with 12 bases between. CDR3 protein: CASSSGMAPTNEKLFF. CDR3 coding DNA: TGTGCCAGCAGCTCGGGGATGGCCCCAACTAATGAAAAACTGTTTTTT.

In DNA, the CDR3 is TGCGCCAGCAGCCAAGAGATAGCGGGAGTATCCTACGAGCAGTACTTC. Protein sequence: CASSQEIAGVSYEQYF. The chain joins TRBV4-1 to TRBJ2-7, with 9 positions matching TRBD2. V was pared by 0 bases and J by 1 base, with 4 bases of the junction left unmatched. Germline V lookup: CDR1 MGHRA, CDR2 YSYEKL. The CDR3 consists of 16 residues.

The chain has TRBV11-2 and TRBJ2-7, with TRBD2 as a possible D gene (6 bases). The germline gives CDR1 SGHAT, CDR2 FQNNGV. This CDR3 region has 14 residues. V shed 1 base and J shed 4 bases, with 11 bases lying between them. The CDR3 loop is CASSLVFRGYEQYF. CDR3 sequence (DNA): TGTGCCAGCAGCTTAGTATTCCGGGGGTACGAGCAGTACTTC.

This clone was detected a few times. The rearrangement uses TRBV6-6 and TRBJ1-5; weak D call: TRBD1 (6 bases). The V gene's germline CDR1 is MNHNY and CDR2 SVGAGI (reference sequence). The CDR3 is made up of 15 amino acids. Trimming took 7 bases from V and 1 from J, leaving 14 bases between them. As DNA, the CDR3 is TGTGCCAGCAAAAAACGGGACACGAGCAATCAGCCCCAGCATTTT. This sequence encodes CASKKRDTSNQPQHF.

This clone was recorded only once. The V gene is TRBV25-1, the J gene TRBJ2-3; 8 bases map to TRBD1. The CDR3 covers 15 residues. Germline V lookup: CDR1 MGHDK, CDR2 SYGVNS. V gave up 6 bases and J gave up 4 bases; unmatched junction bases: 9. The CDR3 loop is CASSLTGVVPDTQYF. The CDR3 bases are TGTGCCAGCAGCTTGACAGGGGTGGTTCCAGATACGCAGTATTTT.

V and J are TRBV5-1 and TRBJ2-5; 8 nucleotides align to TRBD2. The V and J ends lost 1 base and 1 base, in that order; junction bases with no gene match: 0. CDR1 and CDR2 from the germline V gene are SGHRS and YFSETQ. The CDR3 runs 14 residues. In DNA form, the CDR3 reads TGCGCCAGCAGCTTGACTAGCGGCCAAGAGACCCAGTACTTC. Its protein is CASSLTSGQETQYF.